These 24 T cell receptor beta chains came from one sample sequenced in a study of technical replicates of blood from a handful of donors. Profiling relied on immunoSEQ multiplex PCR, and the TCRdb table lists in-frame clones only, not all of them. The sample lists 45,000 to 60,000 clones, about 90% occurring once. The sequenced sample was PBMCs. The origin of the receptors is a human donor in good health. Some clones in this sample may be carry-over from other donors' samples.

This clone was seen just once. CDR3 residues: CASGGRDRNTEAFF. CDR3 bases: TGTGCCAGCGGTGGACGGGACAGGAACACTGAAGCTTTCTTT. The rearrangement links TRBV2 to TRBJ1-1; 7 bases line up with TRBD1. Germline V gene lookup returns CDR1 SNHLY and CDR2 FYNNEI. With 8 bases clipped from V and 1 base from J, the junction kept 7 bases outside the gene matches. This CDR3 spans 14 amino acids. Full variable domain (rest looked up from reference TRBV2 and TRBJ1-1): EPEVTQTPSHQVTQMGQEVILRCVPISNHLYFYWYRQILGQKVEFLVSFYNNEISEKSEIFDDQFSVERPDGSNFTLKIRSTKLEDSAMYFCASGGRDRNTEAFFGQGTRLTVV.

J is TRBJ1-1 and V is TRBV29-1, with no clear D. The CDR3 has 15 residues. V was trimmed by 5 bases and J by 1 base, leaving 17 bases between them. CDR1 SQVTM and CDR2 ANQGSEA come from the germline V gene. The CDR3 region has the DNA TGCAGCGTTTTGGAAGACGGTGGGCCGAACACTGAAGCTTTCTTT. Its protein is CSVLEDGGPNTEAFF.

The chain is built from TRBV4-1 and TRBJ2-3; no definite D call. The V gene's germline CDR1 is MGHRA and CDR2 YSYEKL. V gave up 4 bases and J gave up 2 bases, with 7 bases separating them. This CDR3 spans 13 amino acids. DNA of the CDR3: TGCGCCAGCAGCCCTTCGGTCACAGATACGCAGTATTTT. Protein: CASSPSVTDTQYF.

The chain is built from TRBV4-3 and TRBJ2-2, with 8 bases matching TRBD1. The CDR3 has 19 amino acids. The germline V gene has CDR1 LGHNA and CDR2 YSLEER. The V and J ends lost 3 bases and 5 bases, in that order; junction bases with no gene match: 17. In DNA form, the CDR3 reads TGCGCCAGCAGCCACCCGACGGACCAGGGGGCGCGTTGGACCGGGGAGCTGTTTTTT. Its translation is CASSHPTDQGARWTGELFF.

V and J are TRBV7-9 and TRBJ2-3, with 11 nucleotides matching TRBD2. The CDR3 covers 16 residues. The junction had 9 bases not matched to a gene; V was cut back by 5 bases and J by 5 bases. From germline, CDR1 is SEHNR and CDR2 FQNEAQ (reference sequence). CDR3 protein: CASSVQTSGIGDTQYF. As DNA, the CDR3 is TGTGCCAGCAGCGTACAGACTAGCGGGATAGGAGATACGCAGTATTTT.

V is TRBV19 and J is TRBJ2-5; 8 bases agree with TRBD2. The CDR3 is 14 residues long. The germline V gene has CDR1 LNHDA and CDR2 SQIVND (reference sequence). After removal of 5 bases from V and 4 bases from J, the junction contained 6 bases not matched to a gene. The chain's CDR3 is CASSPLAARETQYF. DNA for the CDR3: TGTGCCAGTAGTCCACTAGCGGCCAGAGAGACCCAGTACTTC.

The V call is TRBV30, the J call TRBJ2-2, with 8 bases lining up with TRBD2. CDR3 size: 14 residues. The ends lost 3 bases at V and 8 bases at J; junction bases unmatched: 8. Per germline, CDR1 GTSNPN and CDR2 SVGIG (reference sequence). In DNA, the CDR3 is TGTGCCTGGAGGGGGTTCGCGGGGGGAGGGGAGCTGTTTTTT. This translates into CAWRGFAGGGELFF.

This chain uses TRBV4-1 with TRBJ1-2; 8 bases are a match to TRBD1. Trimming removed 2 bases from V and 2 bases from J; junction bases left unmatched: 4. The CDR3 totals 15 residues. Germline V gene sequence: CDR1 MGHRA, CDR2 YSYEKL. The CDR3 region is CASSQPGGPNYGYTF. The CDR3 DNA reads as TGCGCCAGCAGCCAACCAGGGGGCCCCAACTATGGCTACACCTTC.

The chain employs TRBV9 and TRBJ1-1; D is possibly TRBD1 (5 bases). With 4 bases removed from V and 5 bases from J, the gap between germline ends came to 21 bases. Germline V CDR1 and CDR2: SGDLS, YYNGEE. CDR3 size: 16 residues. CDR3 DNA sequence: TGTGCCAGCAGCCCTAGGGACGGGAGAGAAGGGACTGAAGCTTTCTTT. It codes for CASSPRDGREGTEAFF.

CDR3 bases: TGTGCCAGCAGCTTGGTGGGCCCCCCTGGCTACACCTTC. The encoded protein is CASSLVGPPGYTF. The chain recombines TRBV5-6 with TRBJ1-2; no clear D. The germline CDR1 and CDR2 sequences are SGHDT and YYEEEE. The CDR3 is made up of 13 amino acids. V lost 0 bases to trimming and J lost 7 bases, with 10 bases between them.

The chain uses TRBV7-2 and TRBJ2-5; possible D gene TRBD2, 5 bases. The CDR3 extends over 11 amino acids. Per germline, CDR1 SGHTA and CDR2 FQGNSA. V was clipped by 3 bases and J by 9 bases, with 8 bases between them. The CDR3 sequence is CASSFFGAQYF. For the CDR3, the DNA is TGTGCCAGCAGCTTCTTCGGGGCCCAGTACTTC.

The chain recombines TRBV7-2 with TRBJ2-3, with 13 positions matching TRBD2. Germline V CDR1 and CDR2: SGHTA, FQGNSA. The CDR3 consists of 17 residues. V lost 5 bases to trimming and J lost 3 bases; unmatched junction nucleotides: 8. The CDR3 is CASSTRSTSGRTDTQYF. The CDR3 region has the DNA TGTGCCAGCAGCACCCGATCGACTAGCGGGAGGACAGATACGCAGTATTTT.

This chain joins TRBV28 and TRBJ2-1; possibly TRBD1 for D (6 bases). The CDR3 is made up of 16 amino acids. CDR1 is MDHEN and CDR2 is SYDVKM in the germline V gene. The germline V and J ends were trimmed by 3 bases and 0 bases, with 12 bases remaining between them. The CDR3 DNA follows: TGTGCCAGCAGTTTCCCATGGGACATCTCCTACAATGAGCAGTTCTTC. This sequence encodes CASSFPWDISYNEQFF.

This chain joins TRBV5-4 and TRBJ2-7; TRBD2 might be the D (5 bases). CDR1 and CDR2 (germline): SGHNT, YYREEE (reference sequence). This CDR3 has 15 amino acids. Trimming removed 5 bases from V and 2 bases from J, with 17 bases in between. CDR3 in DNA: TGTGCCAGCAGTTCAGCCGGGGTGAACCCCTACGAGCAGTACTTC. This sequence encodes CASSSAGVNPYEQYF.

The genes are TRBV7-9 and TRBJ1-2; a weak D match, TRBD1 (5 bases). The CDR3 is 15 amino acids. V shed 4 bases and J shed 7 bases, with 19 bases lying between them. Per germline, CDR1 SEHNR and CDR2 FQNEAQ (reference sequence). The CDR3 DNA reads as TGTGCCAGCAGCTCTCTCGGACAACCTCTTTCTGGCTACACCTTC. Protein sequence: CASSSLGQPLSGYTF.

V is TRBV6-6 and J is TRBJ1-2; D not resolved. Trimming pared 11 bases from V and 2 bases from J, leaving 9 bases between. The CDR3 has 11 residues. The germline gives CDR1 MNHNY, CDR2 SVGAGI (reference sequence). CDR3 loop: CASWENYGYTF. The CDR3 DNA reads TGTGCCTCCTGGGAGAACTATGGCTACACCTTC.

Sample share makes this clone medium-sized. The V gene is TRBV13, the J gene TRBJ2-1; TRBD2 matches at 7 bases. This CDR3 has 15 residues. With V trimmed by 1 base and J by 3 bases, 3 bases remained unmatched. Germline values: CDR1 PRHDT, CDR2 FYEKMQ (reference sequence). The CDR3 nucleotides are TGTGCCAGCAGCTTAGAGGGAGGGGACTACAATGAGCAGTTCTTC. It specifies CASSLEGGDYNEQFF.

The chain has TRBV7-8 and TRBJ2-1; unclear D gene. Trimming took 1 base from V and 16 from J, leaving 17 bases between them. CDR3 size: 13 residues. Germline loops: CDR1 SGHVS, CDR2 FQNEAQ. This CDR3 is CASSLEMTALSFF. The CDR3 DNA is TGTGCCAGCAGCTTAGAGATGACTGCACTCTCCTTCTTC.

The chain uses TRBV5-1 and TRBJ2-5, with 11 bases aligning to TRBD1. After removal of 3 bases from V and 5 bases from J, the junction contained 9 bases not matched to a gene. CDR3 length: 16 amino acids. Germline assignment: CDR1 SGHRS and CDR2 YFSETQ. CDR3: CASSWGTGGLWETQYF. CDR3 nucleotides: TGCGCCAGCAGCTGGGGGACAGGGGGATTGTGGGAGACCCAGTACTTC.

The chain employs TRBV5-4 and TRBJ1-6; D unclear. CDR1 SGHNT and CDR2 YYREEE come from the germline V gene (reference sequence). Trimming took 1 base from V and 10 from J, leaving 9 bases between them. The CDR3 contains 13 residues. The CDR3 sequence: CASSLSSSSPLHF. Written as DNA, the CDR3 is TGTGCCAGCAGCTTGTCCTCTAGCTCACCCCTCCACTTT. Filled out from reference TRBV5-4 and TRBJ1-6, the complete variable domain reads ETGVTQSPTHLIKTRGQQVTLRCSSQSGHNTVSWYQQALGQGPQFIFQYYREEENGRGNFPPRFSGLQFPNYSSELNVNALELDDSALYLCASSLSSSSPLHFGNGTRLTVT.

V is TRBV30 and J is TRBJ1-2, with D uncertain. CDR3 length: 13 amino acids. Germline assignment: CDR1 GTSNPN and CDR2 SVGIG (reference sequence). Trimming cost V 2 bases and J 1 base, with 8 bases left between them. CDR3 in amino acids: CAWSPGDNYGYTF. The CDR3 DNA sequence: TGTGCCTGGAGTCCCGGAGATAACTATGGCTACACCTTC.

CDR3 nucleotide sequence: TGTGCCAGCACCCCGTACGGGAGTGTAGAGACCCAGTACTTC. It yields the protein CASTPYGSVETQYF. The chain combines TRBV7-2 with TRBJ2-5, with D perhaps TRBD2 (6 bases). The CDR3 is 14 amino acids. CDR1 and CDR2 (germline): SGHTA, FQGNSA. Trimming left V 7 bases short and J 4 bases short, with 16 bases between.

CDR3 sequence reads: CASSSQGASRTDTQYF. Here the CDR3 DNA reads TGTGCCAGCAGTTCACAGGGGGCGTCTCGCACAGATACGCAGTATTTT. The chain employs TRBV6-5 and TRBJ2-3; 9 bases map to TRBD1. J gave up 1 base and V 4 bases, and 6 bases lay outside the gene matches. This CDR3 has 16 residues. The germline V gene has CDR1 MNHEY and CDR2 SVGAGI.

The chain couples TRBV29-1 to TRBJ2-7, with 7 bases that match TRBD1. Trimming at V came to 6 bases and at J to 6 bases, leaving 14 bases not matched to a gene. Germline V gives CDR1 SQVTM, CDR2 ANQGSEA. CDR3 length equals 14 residues. The CDR3 sequence: CSVGYTGAVSEQYF. For the CDR3, the DNA is TGCAGCGTCGGCTATACAGGGGCGGTTTCCGAGCAGTACTTC.